This T cell receptor beta chain originates from a study of PD-L1 blockade in urothelial cancer. Across the whole study: The patients first took atezolizumab around 2014, receiving 1,200 mg intravenously every 3 weeks. At 3 weeks after treatment start (second dose) and again at 6 weeks, blood was analyzed. Each participant's history included 0 to 3 prior chemotherapy regimens.

Time point given: pretreatment peripheral blood. The cohort comprised individuals with locally advanced or metastatic urothelial carcinoma. Trimming took off 1 base at V and 10 bases at J, with 10 bases between the two ends. The germline V gene encodes CDR1 SEHNR and CDR2 FQNEAQ (reference sequence). This CDR3 region has 12 residues. Clones were read by immunoSEQ multiplex PCR, and TCRdb kept only the in-frame ones, dropping some. The sample lists 50,000 or so clones; 75% to 90% were seen once. Sequenced material: PBMCs, taken around atezolizumab (anti-PD-L1) treatment. The receptor comes from a man between 50 and 59 years old with urothelial cancer. The chain uses TRBV7-9 and TRBJ1-1, with D uncertain. The CDR3 region has the DNA TGTGCCAGCAGCTTAGACCAGGCTGGAGCTTTCTTT. Its protein is CASSLDQAGAFF. The entire variable domain, with the rest obtained from reference TRBV7-9 and TRBJ1-1, is as follows: DTGVSQNPRHKITKRGQNVTFRCDPISEHNRLYWYRQTLGQGPEFLTYFQNEAQLEKSRLLSDRFSAERPKGSFSTLEIQRTEQGDSAMYLCASSLDQAGAFFGQGTRLTVV.